This T cell receptor (beta chain) was sequenced during a study of blood T cell repertoires in COVID-19. The germline CDR1 and CDR2 sequences are SEHNR and FQNEAQ (reference sequence). The CDR3 sequence is 15 residues long. V lost 3 bases and J 8 bases, leaving 14 bases between the germline ends. In the original processing: Amplification with reference gene primers provided the estimates of nucleated cell counts. This table comes from immunoSEQ multiplex PCR, and its TCRdb copy is limited to in-frame clones, with some not included. The V and J calls and the clone size are those of that table, but D and trimming were determined from the DNA. The table has 150,000 to 250,000 clones, 82% seen once.

The V call is TRBV7-9, the J call TRBJ1-6; tentatively, D is TRBD1 (6 bases). Input material: PBMCs or T cells enriched from blood (not recorded which). This receptor was identified in a man aged 35 to 55 who had recovered from COVID-19. Here the CDR3 DNA reads TGTGCCAGCAGCTTCCGCAGGGGAGACCATTCACCCCTCCACTTT. Translating it yields CASSFRRGDHSPLHF.